Presented here are 30 T cell receptor beta chains from one specimen sequenced in a study of shared clonotypes between healthy human individuals. This table comes from immunoSEQ multiplex PCR, and its TCRdb copy is limited to in-frame clones, with some not included. The sample consists of approximately 1.5 million clones, about 98% of them appearing once. The sample comprised naive CD4+ T cells sorted from blood. The sample's subset: CD45RA+ positively selected. The receptor set was obtained from a man aged 25 to 45 in good health.

In the case of this clone: Being one base from a much bigger clone, this may be a read error. The same CDR3 is also encoded by other DNA sequences in this sample. The chain joins TRBV5-1 to TRBJ2-5; D unresolved. The germline gives CDR1 SGHRS, CDR2 YFSETQ. V gave up 3 bases and J gave up 3 bases, with 3 bases separating them. The CDR3 length is 11 residues. CDR3 bases: TGCGCCAGCAGCTGGGAAGAGACCCAGTACTTC. This encodes CASSWEETQYF.

This sequence joins TRBV5-1 and TRBJ2-3; perhaps TRBD1 as D (7 bases). Per germline, CDR1 SGHRS and CDR2 YFSETQ. V was cut by 0 bases and J by 13 bases, with 15 bases left in between. The CDR3 is 13 residues long. CDR3 DNA: TGCGCCAGCAGCTTGGTCGCCGACAGGGAGGAGTATTTT. It encodes CASSLVADREEYF.

CDR3: CASSQTGTGKETQYF. The CDR3 coding sequence is TGCGCCAGCAGCCAAACCGGGACAGGGAAAGAGACCCAGTACTTC. V and J are TRBV4-1 and TRBJ2-5; 9 bases fit TRBD1. Trimming cost V 2 bases and J 3 bases; bases outside gene matches: 4. Germline-derived CDR1 and CDR2 are MGHRA and YSYEKL. The CDR3 is 15 residues long.

Turning to this clone: Distinct nucleotide sequences in the sample also encode this CDR3. This chain connects TRBV11-2 to TRBJ2-7; TRBD2 agrees at 14 bases. Unmatched junction bases numbered 4, after V lost 5 bases and J lost 4 bases. Looked up from germline, CDR1 is SGHAT and CDR2 is FQNNGV. The CDR3 contains 15 residues. The DNA of the CDR3 is TGTGCCAGCAGCGCCGGACTAGCGGGAGGATACGAGCAGTACTTC. Translated, it gives CASSAGLAGGYEQYF.

The rearrangement uses TRBV15 and TRBJ2-1; D ambiguous. CDR1 is LNHNV and CDR2 is YYDKDF in the germline V gene (reference sequence). Trimming pared 4 bases from V and 2 bases from J, leaving 18 bases between. CDR3 size: 17 residues. Here the CDR3 reads CATSTGPAAITYNEQFF. CDR3 DNA: TGTGCCACCAGCACAGGACCTGCGGCGATCACCTACAATGAGCAGTTCTTC.

Only one count was recorded for this clone. J is TRBJ2-3 and V is TRBV7-2; no definite D call. The CDR3 totals 15 residues. Trimming stripped 6 bases from V and 4 bases from J, with 17 bases between. Germline V gene lookup returns CDR1 SGHTA and CDR2 FQGNSA. The CDR3 reads CASSPIRTSPDTQYF. The CDR3 DNA reads TGTGCCAGCAGTCCTATACGCACTTCCCCAGATACGCAGTATTTT. Combining the CDR3 with reference TRBV7-2 and TRBJ2-3 gives the whole variable domain GAGVSQSPSNKVTEKGKDVELRCDPISGHTALYWYRQSLGQGLEFLIYFQGNSAPDKSGLPSDRFSAERTGGSVSTLTIQRTQQEDSAVYLCASSPIRTSPDTQYFGPGTRLTVL.

The gene calls are TRBV5-1 and TRBJ2-5, with a weak D call TRBD1 (5 bases). The CDR3 spans 16 residues. Germline values: CDR1 SGHRS, CDR2 YFSETQ. V lost 0 bases and J lost 2, with 14 bases in between. The CDR3 DNA sequence: TGCGCCAGCAGCTTGGTAGGGGTCAGAACTCAAGAGACCCAGTACTTC. This encodes CASSLVGVRTQETQYF.

The chain recombines TRBV9 with TRBJ2-1, with a possible D match to TRBD2 (5 bases). With 0 bases removed from V and 5 bases from J, the gap between germline ends came to 12 bases. The CDR3 loop spans 15 amino acids. CDR1 is SGDLS and CDR2 is YYNGEE in the germline V gene. Written as DNA, the CDR3 is TGTGCCAGCAGCGTAGCCAGTTTCGGGGACAATGAGCAGTTCTTC. Its translation is CASSVASFGDNEQFF.

In DNA form, the CDR3 reads TGTGCCAGCAGTGGAGGGTACTACAATGAGCAGTTCTTC. Protein product: CASSGGYYNEQFF. The V gene is TRBV6-1, the J gene TRBJ2-1, with D maybe TRBD2 (5 bases). Germline CDR1 and CDR2: MNHNS and SASEGT. The CDR3 is made up of 13 amino acids. V was cut by 4 bases and J by 3 bases, with 7 bases left in between.

The rearrangement joins TRBV5-1 to TRBJ2-3; D not resolved. Trimming took off 5 bases at V and 1 base at J, with 14 bases between the two ends. Looked up from germline, CDR1 is SGHRS and CDR2 is YFSETQ. The CDR3 runs 15 residues. The CDR3 DNA is TGCGCCAGCAGTTCTGGGAACATGGGCACAGATACGCAGTATTTT. Translated: CASSSGNMGTDTQYF. Looking up the rest from reference TRBV5-1 and TRBJ2-3 gives the full variable domain: KAGVTQTPRYLIKTRGQQVTLSCSPISGHRSVSWYQQTPGQGLQFLFEYFSETQRNKGNFPGRFSGRQFSNSRSEMNVSTLELGDSALYLCASSSGNMGTDTQYFGPGTRLTVL.

Here the CDR3 reads CAISNSGRRSGELFF. CDR3 DNA sequence: TGTGCCATCAGTAACAGCGGGAGGCGGTCCGGGGAGCTGTTTTTT. The chain joins TRBV10-3 to TRBJ2-2; TRBD2 matches at 9 bases. The CDR3 spans 15 residues. Trimming at V came to 5 bases and at J to 6 bases, leaving 7 bases not matched to a gene. Germline lookup yields CDR1 ENHRY and CDR2 SYGVKD.

This chain connects TRBV5-6 to TRBJ2-7; D is perhaps TRBD1 (6 bases). Per the germline V gene, CDR1 is SGHDT and CDR2 is YYEEEE. The CDR3 runs 13 residues. Trimming left V 4 bases short and J 6 bases short, with 14 bases between. The CDR3 region is CASSRTTGPEQYF. The CDR3 nucleotides are TGTGCCAGCAGCCGGACAACAGGGCCCGAGCAGTACTTC.

This sequence joins TRBV15 and TRBJ2-7; the match to TRBD2 covers 10 bases. The V segment lost 1 base and the J segment 3 bases; nucleotides outside the gene matches: 6. The CDR3 is 16 amino acids. Germline-derived CDR1 and CDR2 are LNHNV and YYDKDF (reference sequence). CDR3 bases: TGTGCCACCAGCAGAGTTCGAGCGGGAGGGTACTACGAGCAGTACTTC. Protein product: CATSRVRAGGYYEQYF.

The V call is TRBV15, the J call TRBJ1-2; 8 positions agree with TRBD1. The CDR3 sequence is 14 residues long. CDR1 LNHNV and CDR2 YYDKDF come from the germline V gene (reference sequence). Losses at the gene ends were 6 bases for V and 2 bases for J; bases not matched to a gene: 5. The CDR3 DNA sequence: TGTGCCACCAGTACAGGGGGAAAGAACTATGGCTACACCTTC. Translation gives CATSTGGKNYGYTF.

J is TRBJ2-7 and V is TRBV28, with TRBD1 as a possible D gene (6 bases). The CDR3 length is 15 residues. Germline assignment: CDR1 MDHEN and CDR2 SYDVKM. The V end was cut by 4 bases, the J end by 2 bases, with 15 bases between. The CDR3: CASSSPGHKTYEQYF. The CDR3 region has the DNA TGTGCCAGCAGTTCTCCGGGACACAAAACCTACGAGCAGTACTTC.

The rearrangement uses TRBV28 and TRBJ1-5; D is uncertain. Trimming stripped 6 bases from V and 3 bases from J, with 9 bases between. The germline V gene has CDR1 MDHEN and CDR2 SYDVKM. This CDR3 region has 13 residues. The CDR3 nucleotides read TGTGCCAGCAGAACACCCGCCAATCAGCCCCAGCATTTT. This encodes CASRTPANQPQHF. Variable domain in full (rest from reference TRBV28 and TRBJ1-5): DVKVTQSSRYLVKRTGEKVFLECVQDMDHENMFWYRQDPGLGLRLIYFSYDVKMKEKGDIPEGYSVSREKKERFSLILESASTNQTSMYLCASRTPANQPQHFGDGTRLSIL.

A word on this clone: Other DNA sequences in the same sample also yield this CDR3. The chain recombines TRBV5-1 with TRBJ2-2; no definite D call. Looked up from germline, CDR1 is SGHRS and CDR2 is YFSETQ. This CDR3 has 15 amino acids. With 1 base removed from V and 0 bases from J, the gap between germline ends came to 7 bases. The CDR3 protein is CASSLTGANTGELFF. CDR3 bases: TGCGCCAGCAGCTTGACTGGAGCGAACACCGGGGAGCTGTTTTTT.

This chain joins TRBV5-1 and TRBJ2-1; 10 bases align to TRBD2. V trimming: 1 base; J trimming: 3 bases; junction bases outside the gene matches: 1. Germline V gene lookup returns CDR1 SGHRS and CDR2 YFSETQ. The CDR3 consists of 15 residues. The CDR3 DNA follows: TGCGCCAGCAGCTTGCAGCGGGAGGGCTACAATGAGCAGTTCTTC. Translated, it gives CASSLQREGYNEQFF.

This clone was counted once. The V call is TRBV6-5, the J call TRBJ1-2, with D perhaps TRBD1 (6 bases). V was pared by 0 bases and J by 4 bases, with 9 bases between. CDR1 and CDR2 (germline): MNHEY, SVGAGI. The length of the CDR3 is 14 residues. CDR3 DNA: TGTGCCAGCAGTTACTCGAAAGGGGGCTATGGCTACACCTTC. Protein: CASSYSKGGYGYTF.

The chain has TRBV6-5 and TRBJ2-6; unclear D gene. Germline V gene lookup returns CDR1 MNHEY and CDR2 SVGAGI. V lost 7 bases to trimming and J lost 4 bases, with 8 bases between them. This CDR3 region has 13 residues. Here the CDR3 DNA reads TGTGCCAGCACAACTCCAGGGGCCAACGTCCTGACTTTC. Its translation is CASTTPGANVLTF.

This clone was seen only once. The chain is built from TRBV4-1 and TRBJ1-5; no definite D call. Trimming cost V 7 bases and J 7 bases, with 14 bases left between them. Germline V gene data show CDR1 as MGHRA and CDR2 as YSYEKL. CDR3 size: 13 residues. The CDR3 region has the DNA TGCGCCAGCACCCGACGGGAGGGACAGCCCCAGCATTTT. Protein product: CASTRREGQPQHF.

The chain employs TRBV11-1 and TRBJ2-1; weak D call: TRBD2 (6 bases). The CDR3 is 12 amino acids. The V and J ends lost 7 bases and 9 bases respectively, with 13 bases between them. Looked up from germline, CDR1 is SGHAT and CDR2 is FQDESV (reference sequence). This CDR3 is CASMWEEGEQFF. CDR3 DNA: TGTGCCAGCATGTGGGAGGAGGGTGAGCAGTTCTTC.

The V and J genes are TRBV6-6 and TRBJ1-5, with D unclear. The V gene's germline CDR1 is MNHNY and CDR2 SVGAGI (reference sequence). The CDR3 consists of 16 residues. The V and J ends lost 6 bases and 6 bases respectively, with 21 bases between them. This CDR3 is CASRTNNGFSLQPQHF. The CDR3, as DNA: TGTGCCAGCAGAACCAACAATGGTTTCTCACTTCAGCCCCAGCATTTT.

The gene calls are TRBV5-6 and TRBJ2-7; 8 bases match TRBD2. With V trimmed by 4 bases and J by 1 base, 7 bases remained unmatched. There are 15 residues in the CDR3. Germline V gene sequence: CDR1 SGHDT, CDR2 YYEEEE. The CDR3 spells CASSPGLGQSYEQYF. The DNA of the CDR3 is TGTGCCAGCAGCCCGGGACTAGGACAATCCTACGAGCAGTACTTC.

Concerning this clone itself: Other DNA sequences in the same sample also yield this CDR3. The chain recombines TRBV11-3 with TRBJ2-2; D is uncertain. V lost 2 bases to trimming and J lost 7 bases, with 2 bases between them. The CDR3 runs to 11 residues. Germline loops: CDR1 SGHNT, CDR2 YENEEA. CDR3 in DNA: TGTGCCAGCAGCTTAAACGGGGAGCTGTTTTTT. It translates to CASSLNGELFF.

A single count supports this clone. The chain uses TRBV27 and TRBJ2-7, with 9 bases that match TRBD2. Germline-derived CDR1 and CDR2 are MNHEY and SMNVEV (reference sequence). V was clipped by 5 bases and J by 2 bases; unmatched bases: 7. This CDR3 comprises 15 residues. The CDR3 spells CASSLREGRTYEQYF. The DNA of the CDR3 is TGTGCCAGCAGTCTGCGGGAGGGTCGCACCTACGAGCAGTACTTC.

The rearrangement uses TRBV11-3 and TRBJ2-3; D is ambiguous. Trimming removed 3 bases at V and 4 bases at J, with 8 bases between. The CDR3 length is 13 residues. Germline V gene data show CDR1 as SGHNT and CDR2 as YENEEA. CDR3 loop: CASSFPGADTQYF. Written as DNA, the CDR3 is TGTGCCAGCAGCTTCCCTGGCGCAGATACGCAGTATTTT.

The J gene is TRBJ2-2, the V gene TRBV5-4; 9 nucleotides line up with TRBD2. The germline gives CDR1 SGHNT, CDR2 YYREEE (reference sequence). The V segment lost 3 bases and the J segment 7 bases; nucleotides outside the gene matches: 7. The CDR3 sequence is 15 residues long. CDR3 sequence: CASSYGLASGGELFF. The DNA for the CDR3 is TGTGCCAGCAGCTACGGACTAGCGTCCGGCGGGGAGCTGTTTTTT.

CDR3: CASSLVSRPTPEQYF. The CDR3 nucleotides read TGTGCCAGCAGCTTAGTTTCCAGGCCCACCCCCGAGCAGTACTTC. This chain joins TRBV7-8 and TRBJ2-7; D is unclear. V lost 1 base to trimming and J lost 6 bases, with 16 bases between them. This CDR3 region has 15 residues. CDR1 and CDR2 (germline): SGHVS, FQNEAQ.

This chain connects TRBV18 to TRBJ1-2; D might be TRBD1 (6 bases). Germline V gene lookup returns CDR1 KGHSH and CDR2 LQKENI. This CDR3 contains 15 residues. Trimming left V 1 base short and J 4 bases short, with 13 bases between. CDR3 loop: CASSPLDSSSYGYTF. DNA for the CDR3: TGTGCCAGCTCACCACTGGACAGTTCAAGCTATGGCTACACCTTC.